Presented here are 7 T cell receptor beta chains from one specimen sequenced in a study of glioma-infiltrating T cells. Using RNA template, CDR3s of TCR alpha and beta were amplified with iRepertoire arm-PCR. TCRdb used MiXCR to reprocess the multiplex PCR reads, holding one entry per CDR3 protein. The sample records 400,000 or so distinct CDR3 sequences, roughly two fifths being singletons. Sequencing was carried out using glioma tissue, nonneoplastic brain tissue, or PBMCs (not recorded which). These receptors all come from a human donor with low-grade glioma or glioblastoma, undergoing nonglioma brain surgery, or in good health (not recorded which).

The V and J genes are TRBV3-1 and TRBJ1-2; no definite D call. Per the germline V gene, CDR1 is LGHDT and CDR2 is YNNKEL (reference sequence). The length of the CDR3 is 12 residues. V was cut by 4 bases and J by 8 bases, with 11 bases left in between. The CDR3 nucleotides read TGTGCCAGCAGCCCCTTTGGAAGGGGCTACACCTTC. Encoded protein: CASSPFGRGYTF.

In this sample, this clonotype turned up a few times. The V call is TRBV7-2, the J call TRBJ2-7, with 10 nucleotides matching TRBD2. CDR3 size: 15 residues. Germline values: CDR1 SGHTA, CDR2 FQGNSA. The trim removed 4 bases at V and 6 bases at J, leaving 9 bases unmatched. For the CDR3, the DNA is TGTGCCAGCAGCTCCGAAACTAGCGGGACAGGCGAGCAGTACTTC. This codes for CASSSETSGTGEQYF. Full variable domain (remainder filled in from reference TRBV7-2 and TRBJ2-7): GAGVSQSPSNKVTEKGKDVELRCDPISGHTALYWYRQSLGQGLEFLIYFQGNSAPDKSGLPSDRFSAERTGGSVSTLTIQRTQQEDSAVYLCASSSETSGTGEQYFGPGTRLTVT.

The chain joins TRBV20-1 to TRBJ1-3, with D perhaps matching TRBD1 (5 bases). This CDR3 is 14 amino acids long. Germline CDR1 reads DFQATT; CDR2 reads SNEGSKA (reference sequence). V dropped 6 bases and J dropped 3 bases, with 15 bases sitting between them. CDR3 sequence: CSAADPGVGNTIYF. The CDR3, as DNA: TGCAGTGCAGCCGATCCGGGGGTTGGAAACACCATATATTTT.

This clonotype has a count of ten or more. V usage is TRBV27 and J usage is TRBJ1-5, with 8 bases lining up with TRBD1. Germline-derived CDR1 and CDR2 are MNHEY and SMNVEV (reference sequence). J gave up 7 bases and V 0 bases, and 8 bases lay outside the gene matches. The CDR3 consists of 16 residues. The CDR3 nucleotides read TGTGCCAGCAGTTTATCTGGACAGGGTAAGAAGCAGCCCCAGCATTTT. Protein sequence: CASSLSGQGKKQPQHF.

This rearrangement joins TRBV24-1 to TRBJ2-1; 10 bases line up with TRBD1. Unmatched junction bases numbered 4, after V lost 3 bases and J lost 3 bases. This CDR3 has 16 residues. Germline assignment: CDR1 KGHDR and CDR2 SFDVKD. DNA of the CDR3: TGTGCCACCAGTGATCAGGGACAGGGGATCTACAATGAGCAGTTCTTC. Translating it yields CATSDQGQGIYNEQFF.

The table lists this clonotype with a few counts. This rearrangement joins TRBV20-1 to TRBJ2-5, with 7 nucleotides matching TRBD1. There are 13 residues in the CDR3. The germline gives CDR1 DFQATT, CDR2 SNEGSKA (reference sequence). CDR3 in DNA: TGCAGCCCTATTGATAACAGGGGAGAGACCCAGTACTTC. Protein: CSPIDNRGETQYF.

The chain recombines TRBV7-2 with TRBJ1-5; D remains unclear. The germline V gene encodes CDR1 SGHTA and CDR2 FQGNSA. CDR3 length: 14 residues. The V end lost 5 bases, the J end lost 0 bases, and 8 bases lay between the germline ends. CDR3 nucleotides: TGTGCCAGCAGCCACGGGTATAGCAATCAGCCCCAGCATTTT. Residues: CASSHGYSNQPQHF. Together with reference TRBV7-2 and TRBJ1-5, the CDR3 gives the full variable domain: GAGVSQSPSNKVTEKGKDVELRCDPISGHTALYWYRQSLGQGLEFLIYFQGNSAPDKSGLPSDRFSAERTGGSVSTLTIQRTQQEDSAVYLCASSHGYSNQPQHFGDGTRLSIL.